The 15 T cell receptor beta chains reported below all come from one sample, sequenced in a study of blood T cell repertoires in COVID-19 (dated by TCRdb to the early 2020s). Library construction relied on the immunoSEQ multiplex PCR assay. The clones in this table, taken by TCRdb from immuneACCESS, are in-frame only. Not every clone is retained; where verified, under half of the shortfall comes from an unresolved V gene, and the cause of the rest is unknown. The sample table records more than 100,000 clones; 65% to 80% of these occur just once. The ten largest clones take up more than 0.65% of the sample. The sequencing sample was made of peripheral blood. All receptors derive from a human donor with acute or convalescent COVID-19. The donor label of this sample is uncertain.

The chain employs TRBV18 and TRBJ1-1; 7 positions agree with TRBD1. Germline loops: CDR1 KGHSH, CDR2 LQKENI. The CDR3 loop spans 15 amino acids. The ends lost 4 bases at V and 4 bases at J; junction bases unmatched: 9. This chain's CDR3 is CASSQAGQRTTEAFF. CDR3 nucleotide sequence: TGTGCCAGCTCACAGGCGGGACAGAGAACCACTGAAGCTTTCTTT.

This chain joins TRBV19 and TRBJ1-5; 9 bases align to TRBD1. This CDR3 has 15 residues. Germline CDR1 is LNHDA and CDR2 is SQIVND (reference sequence). V trimming: 4 bases; J trimming: 4 bases; junction bases outside the gene matches: 5. CDR3 loop: CASSRTGDGNQPQHF. The CDR3 DNA reads as TGTGCCAGTAGTAGGACAGGGGATGGGAATCAGCCCCAGCATTTT.

This clone occurred once. The chain recombines TRBV19 with TRBJ1-1; D is perhaps TRBD1 (5 bases). V gave up 4 bases and J gave up 3 bases, with 15 bases separating them. From germline, CDR1 is LNHDA and CDR2 SQIVND (reference sequence). This CDR3 has 15 amino acids. The CDR3 region is CASSNNRRDYTEAFF. The CDR3 DNA is TGTGCCAGTAGTAACAATCGCAGGGACTACACTGAAGCTTTCTTT. The full variable domain, rest sourced from reference TRBV19 and TRBJ1-1, is DGGITQSPKYLFRKEGQNVTLSCEQNLNHDAMYWYRQDPGQGLRLIYYSQIVNDFQKGDIAEGYSVSREKKESFPLTVTSAQKNPTAFYLCASSNNRRDYTEAFFGQGTRLTVV.

The chain couples TRBV5-1 to TRBJ2-2, with 8 bases lining up with TRBD2. Germline V gene sequence: CDR1 SGHRS, CDR2 YFSETQ. V was clipped by 4 bases and J by 4 bases; unmatched bases: 9. The CDR3 length is 16 residues. The CDR3 DNA follows: TGCGCCAGCAGCAGCACCCCAGCGGGGGTCACCGGGGAGCTGTTTTTT. Amino acid sequence: CASSSTPAGVTGELFF.

The chain links TRBV24-1 to TRBJ1-2; 7 bases are shared with TRBD1. Germline V lookup: CDR1 KGHDR, CDR2 SFDVKD. This CDR3 contains 15 residues. V was clipped by 6 bases and J by 3 bases; unmatched bases: 9. CDR3 nucleotide sequence: TGTGCCACCAGTAAGTCAGGGGGAGAAGACTATGGCTACACCTTC. Protein: CATSKSGGEDYGYTF.

This sequence joins TRBV6-5 and TRBJ1-2; a possible D gene is TRBD1 (6 bases). The CDR3 is made up of 14 amino acids. The ends were cut back, 6 bases at V and 4 bases at J, with 15 bases in the middle. The germline gives CDR1 MNHEY, CDR2 SVGAGI. This CDR3 is CASSPYRDSYGYTF. In DNA form, the CDR3 reads TGTGCCAGCAGCCCCTACAGGGATAGCTATGGCTACACCTTC.

CDR3 amino acids: CASSSSGTAPYNEQFF. CDR3 nucleotide sequence: TGTGCCAGCAGCTCCTCCGGGACAGCCCCCTACAATGAGCAGTTCTTC. The V gene is TRBV11-3, the J gene TRBJ2-1; TRBD1 matches at 7 bases. Germline values: CDR1 SGHNT, CDR2 YENEEA. The CDR3 length is 16 residues. V lost 4 bases and J lost 2; bases outside the gene matches: 8.

The chain recombines TRBV18 with TRBJ1-2; D is unclear. This CDR3 is 14 amino acids long. Trimming removed 3 bases from V and 8 bases from J, with 16 bases in between. CDR1 and CDR2 from the germline V gene are KGHSH and LQKENI. The CDR3 DNA reads TGTGCCAGCTCACCCTCGACGGCGCGGGCAGGCTACACCTTC. As protein: CASSPSTARAGYTF.

The rearrangement joins TRBV5-1 to TRBJ2-5, with TRBD2 matching 9 bases. Germline loops: CDR1 SGHRS, CDR2 YFSETQ. The ends lost 0 bases at V and 4 bases at J; junction bases unmatched: 7. This CDR3 spans 16 amino acids. CDR3 region: CASSLGAGGSGETQYF. CDR3 in DNA: TGCGCCAGCAGCTTGGGAGCGGGGGGTTCTGGAGAGACCCAGTACTTC. The variable domain in full, with the rest retrieved from reference TRBV5-1 and TRBJ2-5, is KAGVTQTPRYLIKTRGQQVTLSCSPISGHRSVSWYQQTPGQGLQFLFEYFSETQRNKGNFPGRFSGRQFSNSRSEMNVSTLELGDSALYLCASSLGAGGSGETQYFGPGTRLLVL.

The rearrangement links TRBV28 to TRBJ2-5; weak D call: TRBD1 (7 bases). This CDR3 comprises 17 residues. Germline CDR1 and CDR2: MDHEN and SYDVKM. The V end was cut by 4 bases, the J end by 2 bases, with 20 bases between. This chain's CDR3 is CASSYPRGGTEQETQYF. The CDR3 DNA sequence: TGTGCCAGCAGTTACCCAAGAGGCGGGACAGAGCAAGAGACCCAGTACTTC.

This clone was picked up one time. The chain employs TRBV28 and TRBJ1-3; maybe TRBD1 (6 bases). The CDR3 loop spans 15 amino acids. V gave up 4 bases and J gave up 3 bases, with 13 bases separating them. CDR1 and CDR2 from the germline V gene are MDHEN and SYDVKM. CDR3 nucleotides: TGTGCCAGCAGTTCCCGAGCGACAGGTGGAAACACCATATATTTT. It encodes CASSSRATGGNTIYF.

V gene TRBV7-2 combines with J gene TRBJ2-7; no clear D gene. V shed 3 bases and J shed 2 bases, with 8 bases lying between them. This CDR3 contains 13 residues. Germline CDR1 reads SGHTA; CDR2 reads FQGNSA. CDR3 in amino acids: CASSFSPTYEQYF. In nucleotides, the CDR3 is TGTGCCAGCAGCTTCTCCCCTACCTACGAGCAGTACTTC.

The chain joins TRBV5-1 to TRBJ1-1; the match to TRBD1 covers 7 bases. Germline V gives CDR1 SGHRS, CDR2 YFSETQ. The CDR3 sequence is 14 residues long. J was trimmed by 1 base and V by 4 bases; bases with no gene match: 4. The CDR3 region is CASSRQGGNTEAFF. Here the CDR3 DNA reads TGCGCCAGCAGCAGACAGGGTGGGAACACTGAAGCTTTCTTT.

This clone was picked up one time. V usage is TRBV5-1 and J usage is TRBJ1-2, with 11 bases that match TRBD1. Germline lookup yields CDR1 SGHRS and CDR2 YFSETQ. The CDR3 contains 15 residues. J was trimmed by 8 bases and V by 0 bases; bases with no gene match: 6. The CDR3 region is CASSLGPGQGAGYTF. CDR3 in DNA: TGCGCCAGCAGCTTGGGGCCCGGACAGGGGGCAGGCTACACCTTC. Drawing the rest from reference TRBV5-1 and TRBJ1-2, the complete variable domain is KAGVTQTPRYLIKTRGQQVTLSCSPISGHRSVSWYQQTPGQGLQFLFEYFSETQRNKGNFPGRFSGRQFSNSRSEMNVSTLELGDSALYLCASSLGPGQGAGYTFGSGTRLTVV.

The genes are TRBV30 and TRBJ2-7; 11 nucleotides align to TRBD1. Looked up from germline, CDR1 is GTSNPN and CDR2 is SVGIG (reference sequence). V lost 3 bases to trimming and J lost 4 bases; unmatched junction nucleotides: 14. There are 17 residues in the CDR3. Here the CDR3 DNA reads TGTGCCTGGAGCAGGAGGACAGGGGGCGTCAGGTTTTACGAGCAGTACTTC. Its translation is CAWSRRTGGVRFYEQYF.